A selection of T cell receptor beta chains follows, all from one sample in a study of OX40 agonist ivuxolimab in advanced cancers. Sequenced by immunoSEQ multiplex PCR; TCRdb stores in-frame clones only, minus some. The data hold fewer than 95,000 clones, with 90% to 95% observed a single time. Sequencing used CD4+ or CD8+ T cells sorted from blood, obtained in a trial of the OX40 agonist ivuxolimab. Receptors originate from an adult with an advanced solid tumor such as melanoma, head and neck, liver or kidney cancer. Each CDR3 is given with its conserved first and last residue. The D gene is left open where the match is weak. Clone size is not always given. Where it is, it says once, few, many or a class for expanded clones.

v_gene,j_gene,d_gene,abundance,CDR3aa,CDR3nt
TRBV5-6,TRBJ1-1,.,.,CASSPYTTGLNTEAFF,TGTGCCAGCAGCCCCTACACTACAGGGCTGAACACTGAAGCTTTCTTT
TRBV5-1,TRBJ2-5,.,.,CASSSQETQYF,TGCGCCAGCAGCTCCCAAGAGACCCAGTACTTC
TRBV6-1,TRBJ1-3,.,.,CASSEVQGRNTIYF,TGTGCCAGCAGTGAGGTACAGGGTAGAAACACCATATATTTT
TRBV6-5,TRBJ1-5,.,once,CASSPPGEQPQHF,TGTGCCAGCAGCCCCCCAGGGGAACAGCCCCAGCATTTT
TRBV18,TRBJ2-5,.,.,CASSRQDRETQYF,TGTGCCAGCTCACGACAGGATAGAGAGACCCAGTACTTC
TRBV11-2,TRBJ2-3,.,.,CASSLGPYVRGADTQYF,TGTGCCAGCAGCTTAGGCCCCTACGTGCGGGGAGCAGATACGCAGTATTTT
TRBV5-1,TRBJ2-7,.,.,CASSLASGFGEQYF,TGCGCCAGCAGCCTGGCCTCGGGGTTCGGCGAGCAGTACTTC
TRBV11-3,TRBJ2-7,.,.,CASSSVYEQYF,TGTGCCAGCAGCAGTGTCTACGAGCAGTACTTC
TRBV28,TRBJ2-1,TRBD2,.,CASGLAAYNEQFF,TGTGCCAGCGGACTAGCCGCCTACAATGAGCAGTTCTTC
TRBV27,TRBJ2-7,TRBD2,.,CASSRGTSAVSSYEQYF,TGTGCCAGCAGCCGTGGGACTAGCGCCGTTAGCTCCTACGAGCAGTACTTC
TRBV5-4,TRBJ2-3,.,.,CASSTATSTDTQYF,TGTGCCAGCAGTACAGCAACTTCCACAGATACGCAGTATTTT
TRBV28,TRBJ2-3,TRBD2,.,CASSPPWLAGEPDTQYF,TGTGCCAGCAGTCCCCCATGGTTAGCGGGAGAACCAGATACGCAGTATTTT
TRBV5-4,TRBJ1-1,.,.,CASSPALNTEAFF,TGTGCCAGCAGCCCCGCCTTGAACACTGAAGCTTTCTTT
TRBV25-1,TRBJ2-3,.,.,CASSDYEKTSTDTQYF,TGTGCCAGCAGTGACTATGAGAAAACTAGCACAGATACGCAGTATTTT
TRBV7-3,TRBJ2-3,TRBD1,.,CASSLNPQGSDTQYF,TGTGCCAGCAGCTTAAACCCACAGGGGTCAGATACGCAGTATTTT
TRBV19,TRBJ2-2,.,once,CASSMYSVSGELFF,TGTGCCAGTAGTATGTACAGTGTATCCGGGGAGCTGTTTTTT
TRBV28,TRBJ1-1,TRBD1,.,CASSLRGILAFF,TGTGCCAGCAGTCTCAGGGGGATTTTGGCTTTCTTT
TRBV28,TRBJ2-7,.,.,CASSRTAYEQYF,TGTGCCAGCAGTCGTACGGCGTACGAGCAGTACTTC
TRBV7-3,TRBJ2-3,TRBD2,once,CASSARGGSTDTQYF,TGTGCCAGCAGCGCTAGGGGAGGGAGCACAGATACGCAGTATTTT
TRBV12-5,TRBJ1-1,TRBD1,.,CASGPKTGATEAFF,TGTGCTAGTGGTCCGAAAACAGGGGCCACTGAAGCTTTCTTT
TRBV2,TRBJ2-2,TRBD1,once,CASRTTGPNTGELFF,TGTGCCAGCAGGACGACAGGGCCTAACACCGGGGAGCTGTTTTTT
TRBV4-1,TRBJ2-1,.,.,CASSQEGTAYNEQFF,TGCGCCAGCAGCCAAGAGGGGACGGCTTACAATGAGCAGTTCTTC
TRBV18,TRBJ1-2,.,.,CASSPGDRSSNYGYTF,TGTGCCAGCTCACCAGGAGACAGGTCTTCTAACTATGGCTACACCTTC